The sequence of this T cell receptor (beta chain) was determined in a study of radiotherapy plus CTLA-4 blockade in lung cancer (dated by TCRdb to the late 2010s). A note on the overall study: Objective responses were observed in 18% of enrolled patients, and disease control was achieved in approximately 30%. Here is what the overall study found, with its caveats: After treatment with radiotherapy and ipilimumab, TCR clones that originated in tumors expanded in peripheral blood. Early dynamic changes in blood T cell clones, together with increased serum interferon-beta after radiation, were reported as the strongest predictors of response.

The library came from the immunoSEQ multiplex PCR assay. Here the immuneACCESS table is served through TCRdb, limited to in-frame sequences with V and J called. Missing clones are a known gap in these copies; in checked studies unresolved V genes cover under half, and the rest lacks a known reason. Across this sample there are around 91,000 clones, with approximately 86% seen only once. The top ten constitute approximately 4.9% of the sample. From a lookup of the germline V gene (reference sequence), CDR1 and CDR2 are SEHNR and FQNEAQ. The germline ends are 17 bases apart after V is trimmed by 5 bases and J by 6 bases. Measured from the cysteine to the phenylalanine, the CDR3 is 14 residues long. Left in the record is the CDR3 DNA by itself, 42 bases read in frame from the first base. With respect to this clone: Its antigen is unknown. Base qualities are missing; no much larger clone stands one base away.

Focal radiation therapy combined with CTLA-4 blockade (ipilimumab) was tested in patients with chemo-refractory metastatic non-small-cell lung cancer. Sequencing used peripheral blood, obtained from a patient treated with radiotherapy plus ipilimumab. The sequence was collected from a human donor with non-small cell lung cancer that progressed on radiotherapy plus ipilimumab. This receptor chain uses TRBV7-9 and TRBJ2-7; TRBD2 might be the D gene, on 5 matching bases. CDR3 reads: CASSPGRIVGEQYF. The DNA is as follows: TGTGCCAGCAGCCCGGGGAGAATAGTAGGCGAGCAGTACTTC.